Reported below is one T cell receptor beta chain. This specimen belongs to a study of blood T cell repertoires in COVID-19. Study context: Samples representing acute and convalescent COVID-19 were sourced from the United States, Italy and Spain.

The CDR3 runs 15 residues. Germline V gene sequence: CDR1 LGHDT, CDR2 YNNKEL (reference sequence). V was clipped by 4 bases and J by 5 bases; unmatched bases: 8. Profiled with immunoSEQ multiplex PCR; TCRdb holds only in-frame clones, not every one. This sample has over 150,000 clones; approximately 88% occur once, and the top ten carry roughly a tenth. The sample was peripheral blood. This chain links TRBV3-1 (or the pseudogene TRBV3-2) with TRBJ2-7, with 10 positions matching TRBD2. The receptor was isolated from a woman older than 75 with active or convalescent COVID-19. CDR3 sequence: CASSRVAGGHNEQYF. DNA for the CDR3: TGTGCCAGCAGCCGAGTAGCGGGGGGCCACAACGAGCAGTACTTC.